Detailed here is one TCR beta chain. This table comes from immunoSEQ multiplex PCR, and its TCRdb copy is limited to in-frame clones, with some not included. This table holds some 110,000 clones, 92% found once. These data come from a study of T cell changes during pregnancy in multiple sclerosis. There are 18 residues in the CDR3. The ends lost 4 bases at V and 3 bases at J; junction bases unmatched: 16. The germline gives CDR1 SGHNT, CDR2 YYREEE (reference sequence). The rearrangement joins TRBV5-4 to TRBJ1-1; TRBD1 agrees at 9 bases. The specimen comprised peripheral blood, sampled in the third trimester of pregnancy. This TCR came from a female donor with multiple sclerosis, enrolled in a pregnancy study. DNA for the CDR3: TGTGCCAGCAGCCCGGGACTGGACAGGGGCGGGAGAGACACTGAAGCTTTCTTT. Its protein product is CASSPGLDRGGRDTEAFF.